This passage covers 18 T cell receptor beta chains from one sample sequenced in a study of T cells in tuberculosis (dated by TCRdb to about 2018). Thawed, overnight-rested PBMC were stained with GMM-loaded CD1B tetramer, a Live/Dead dye and anti-CD3, then sorted on a FACS Aria II. CD1B tetramers were loaded with C32 glucose monomycolate purified from Rhodococcus equi. The library was prepared using the immunoSEQ multiplex PCR assay. The table was pulled from immuneACCESS by TCRdb, which kept in-frame rearrangements only. Such tables lose some clones; where checked, under half of the loss comes from unresolved V genes, and the rest has no known cause. Recorded for this sample are approximately 88,000 clones; roughly 88% of them occurred a single time. The top ten constitute about 1.9% of the sample. Material for sequencing was CD1b-GMM tetramer-negative cells sorted from PBMCs. Read against the paper, the sample's cell subset or site label means: T cells not binding CD1B-GMM tetramer, sorted from same donor. The receptors stem from an adult woman with latent tuberculosis.

This clone was recorded once. This rearrangement joins TRBV11-2 to TRBJ1-2; possibly TRBD1 for D (5 bases). The CDR3 runs 14 residues. The germline gives CDR1 SGHAT, CDR2 FQNNGV. Trimming left V 2 bases short and J 7 bases short, with 14 bases between. CDR3 loop: CASSLQGLRGGYTF. CDR3 sequence (DNA): TGTGCCAGCAGCTTACAGGGTCTTCGTGGTGGCTACACCTTC.

The chain couples TRBV2 to TRBJ1-1; D is undetermined. The CDR3 runs to 13 residues. V was trimmed by 2 bases and J by 3 bases, leaving 7 bases between them. The germline CDR1 and CDR2 sequences are SNHLY and FYNNEI. CDR3 protein: CASSENRYTEAFF. As DNA, the CDR3 is TGTGCCAGCAGTGAAAACAGATACACTGAAGCTTTCTTT.

The chain is built from TRBV7-2 and TRBJ2-2, with 8 bases identical to TRBD1. This CDR3 spans 16 amino acids. V lost 4 bases, J lost 5 bases, and 9 bases stayed unmatched. The germline gives CDR1 SGHTA, CDR2 FQGNSA. The CDR3 region is CASSSPQGARTGELFF. The CDR3, as DNA: TGTGCCAGCAGCTCCCCTCAGGGGGCGAGGACCGGGGAGCTGTTTTTT.

This chain uses TRBV7-8 with TRBJ2-3, with D possibly TRBD2 on 5 matching bases. The CDR3 covers 17 residues. Trimming cost V 2 bases and J 1 base, with 16 bases left between them. CDR1 and CDR2 (germline): SGHVS, FQNEAQ. CDR3 bases: TGTGCCAGCAGCTTAACCCAACGAGCGGCGCGCACAGATACGCAGTATTTT. Translation: CASSLTQRAARTDTQYF. Full variable domain (remainder filled in from reference TRBV7-8 and TRBJ2-3): GAGVSQSPRYKVAKRGQDVALRCDPISGHVSLFWYQQALGQGPEFLTYFQNEAQLDKSGLPSDRFFAERPEGSVSTLKIQRTQQEDSAVYLCASSLTQRAARTDTQYFGPGTRLTVL.

V and J are TRBV10-1 and TRBJ2-3; D gene uncertain. Germline CDR1 is WNHNN and CDR2 is SYGVQD (reference sequence). V gave up 5 bases and J gave up 5 bases, with 5 bases separating them. The CDR3 runs 11 residues. CDR3 region: CASSLGDTQYF. In nucleotides, the CDR3 is TGCGCCAGCAGTCTAGGAGATACGCAGTATTTT.

Here the CDR3 DNA reads TGTGCCAGCAGTTTAATCGGACTAGCGGAAAGCACAGATACGCAGTATTTT. This codes for CASSLIGLAESTDTQYF. This rearrangement joins TRBV28 to TRBJ2-3, with 10 bases fitting TRBD2. CDR1 and CDR2 from the germline V gene are MDHEN and SYDVKM. V trimming: 2 bases; J trimming: 0 bases; junction bases outside the gene matches: 5. The CDR3 contains 17 residues.

The gene calls are TRBV6-1 and TRBJ2-7; no definite D call. This CDR3 contains 13 residues. Trimming left V 4 bases short and J 2 bases short, with 9 bases between. Per the germline V gene, CDR1 is MNHNS and CDR2 is SASEGT. The CDR3 spells CASSGAATYEQYF. The CDR3 coding sequence is TGTGCCAGCAGTGGAGCAGCCACCTACGAGCAGTACTTC.

The chain joins TRBV6-1 to TRBJ1-6, with TRBD1 matching over 7 bases. Trimming took 6 bases from V and 7 from J; bases not matched to a gene: 6. The CDR3 loop spans 14 amino acids. The germline gives CDR1 MNHNS, CDR2 SASEGT. For the CDR3, the DNA is TGTGCCAGCAGCCCCCCGACAGGGAATTCACCCCTCCACTTT. This codes for CASSPPTGNSPLHF.

The rearrangement links TRBV19 to TRBJ1-1; a weak D match, TRBD1 (5 bases). Trimming shortened V by 3 bases and J by 0 bases, and 11 bases separated the two germline ends. The CDR3 totals 15 residues. CDR1 and CDR2 (germline): LNHDA, SQIVND (reference sequence). In DNA form, the CDR3 reads TGTGCCAGTAGTATTACAGGAGGGATGAACACTGAAGCTTTCTTT. Its protein product is CASSITGGMNTEAFF.

This chain uses TRBV28 with TRBJ1-2; D remains ambiguous. CDR1 and CDR2 (germline): MDHEN, SYDVKM. Trimming removed 1 base from V and 4 bases from J, with 7 bases in between. CDR3 length equals 13 residues. The chain's CDR3 is CASSLYSSYGYTF. DNA for the CDR3: TGTGCCAGCAGTTTATATAGCTCCTATGGCTACACCTTC.

This clone appeared a single time. The chain has TRBV6-4 and TRBJ2-3, with D maybe TRBD2 (5 bases). The CDR3 is 12 amino acids. V lost 3 bases to trimming and J lost 8 bases, with 9 bases between them. The germline gives CDR1 MRHNA, CDR2 SNTAGT. The CDR3 bases are TGTGCCAGCAGTGAAAAGAGGGTTACGCAGTATTTT. Translated, it gives CASSEKRVTQYF.

This clone was seen a single time. The chain is built from TRBV5-1 and TRBJ2-3, with D uncertain. Looked up from germline, CDR1 is SGHRS and CDR2 is YFSETQ. This CDR3 has 13 amino acids. Trimming removed 6 bases at V and 0 bases at J, with 8 bases between. The CDR3 DNA is TGCGCCAGCACGCAGTCTAGCACAGATACGCAGTATTTT. Translating gives CASTQSSTDTQYF.

This clone was detected only a few times. The chain uses TRBV19 and TRBJ2-7; unclear D gene. Germline CDR1 and CDR2: LNHDA and SQIVND (reference sequence). This CDR3 has 8 amino acids. The CDR3 protein is CASDIILV. The DNA of the CDR3 is TGTGCCAGTGACATAATTCTCGTC.

This clone came up once. The rearrangement uses TRBV5-6 and TRBJ2-5; tentative D call: TRBD1 (5 bases). V was shortened by 1 base and J by 5 bases, with 12 bases between the two germline ends. In germline, CDR1 is SGHDT, CDR2 YYEEEE. CDR3 length: 14 amino acids. As DNA, the CDR3 is TGTGCCAGCAGCTTGTCAGGGTATCAGGAGACCCAGTACTTC. Protein: CASSLSGYQETQYF.

This chain connects TRBV4-3 to TRBJ2-1; a possible D gene is TRBD1 (6 bases). Per the germline V gene, CDR1 is LGHNA and CDR2 is YSLEER. The length of the CDR3 is 18 residues. The V and J ends lost 3 bases and 5 bases respectively, with 23 bases between them. The CDR3 bases are TGCGCCAGCAGCCACGGTCAGGGGTTCGGTTCCTTTAACAATGAGCAGTTCTTC. The encoded protein is CASSHGQGFGSFNNEQFF.

The chain employs TRBV27 and TRBJ1-4; the match to TRBD1 covers 9 bases. Germline CDR1 and CDR2: MNHEY and SMNVEV (reference sequence). The V gene end was trimmed by 5 bases and the J gene end by 0 bases; junction bases not matched to a gene: 16. There are 20 residues in the CDR3. The DNA of the CDR3 is TGTGCCAGCAGTATACAAATTCCCACAGGGGGCGACGCAACTAATGAAAAACTGTTTTTT. Translation: CASSIQIPTGGDATNEKLFF.

This clone has a handful of counts. The gene calls are TRBV2 and TRBJ2-7; 8 bases match TRBD1. With 7 bases clipped from V and 0 bases from J, the junction kept 8 bases outside the gene matches. The CDR3 has 15 residues. Germline values: CDR1 SNHLY, CDR2 FYNNEI. The CDR3 DNA reads as TGTGCCAGCACGGGTGGACAGGGTTCCTCCTACGAGCAGTACGTC. Protein product: CASTGGQGSSYEQYV.

This chain links TRBV7-9 with TRBJ2-5; TRBD1 might be the D (6 bases). CDR3 length equals 14 residues. Deletions cut 1 base from V and 4 bases from J, with 10 bases between. Germline assignment: CDR1 SEHNR and CDR2 FQNEAQ (reference sequence). CDR3 sequence reads: CASSLGQERETQYF. CDR3 in DNA: TGTGCCAGCAGCTTAGGACAGGAACGAGAGACCCAGTACTTC.